A single sample gave rise to the 6 T cell receptor beta chains below, sequenced in a study of PD-1 blockade in mismatch repair-deficient tumors. Sequencing used immunoSEQ multiplex PCR; TCRdb keeps in-frame clones, though not all of them. This table has 75,000 to 80,000 clones, around 80% appearing once. Sequenced here: peripheral blood, sampled 44 weeks after starting pembrolizumab. All receptors derive from an adult with mismatch repair-deficient cancer.

The rearrangement uses TRBV7-9 and TRBJ2-4; perhaps D is TRBD1 or TRBD2 (6 bases each). The length of the CDR3 is 16 residues. Germline loops: CDR1 SEHNR, CDR2 FQNEAQ (reference sequence). With 5 bases removed from V and 5 bases from J, the gap between germline ends came to 19 bases. CDR3 DNA sequence: TGTGCCAGCAGCCCACTTAAAGGGGGGCTCGAAAACATTCAGTACTTC. This sequence encodes CASSPLKGGLENIQYF.

The chain has TRBV12-5 and TRBJ2-1; tentative D call: TRBD2 (6 bases). Germline V lookup: CDR1 LGHNT, CDR2 FRNRAP. Trimming cost V 1 base and J 12 bases, with 13 bases left between them. The CDR3 spans 13 residues. The CDR3 protein is CASGLDSGGGQFF. CDR3 in DNA: TGTGCTAGTGGTTTGGACTCCGGGGGTGGGCAGTTCTTC.

The V call is TRBV7-9, the J call TRBJ2-7, with D tentatively TRBD2 (6 bases). The V end lost 3 bases, the J end lost 2 bases, and 14 bases lay between the germline ends. Germline loops: CDR1 SEHNR, CDR2 FQNEAQ (reference sequence). The CDR3 consists of 15 residues. Written as DNA, the CDR3 is TGTGCCAGCAGCTTGCGGGGCGGCTTGCCCTACGAGCAGTACTTC. It translates to CASSLRGGLPYEQYF.

V is TRBV10-3 and J is TRBJ1-1; no clear D gene. The CDR3 covers 13 residues. Germline V gene data show CDR1 as ENHRY and CDR2 as SYGVKD. V lost 4 bases and J 6 bases, leaving 12 bases between the germline ends. CDR3 coding DNA: TGTGCCATCAGTGTAACGAAGAAACCTGAAGCTTTCTTT. The encoded protein is CAISVTKKPEAFF.

This clone was seen a single time. The chain joins TRBV11-2 to TRBJ2-5, with D perhaps assigned TRBD1 or TRBD2 (5 bases each). Germline V lookup: CDR1 SGHAT, CDR2 FQNNGV. V was clipped by 4 bases and J by 5 bases, with 17 bases between them. CDR3 length equals 15 residues. The CDR3 spells CASSSGTASWETQYF. The CDR3 bases are TGTGCCAGCAGCTCAGGGACGGCTTCATGGGAGACCCAGTACTTC.

This clone was picked up one time. The chain is built from TRBV28 and TRBJ1-5; no reliable D call. The CDR3 has 18 residues. Trimming removed 2 bases from V and 2 bases from J, with 19 bases in between. Germline assignment: CDR1 MDHEN and CDR2 SYDVKM. CDR3 nucleotide sequence: TGTGCCAGCAGTTTACCTGGGGAAGGTTTCTTAGGCAATCAGCCCCAGCATTTT. Translating it yields CASSLPGEGFLGNQPQHF.